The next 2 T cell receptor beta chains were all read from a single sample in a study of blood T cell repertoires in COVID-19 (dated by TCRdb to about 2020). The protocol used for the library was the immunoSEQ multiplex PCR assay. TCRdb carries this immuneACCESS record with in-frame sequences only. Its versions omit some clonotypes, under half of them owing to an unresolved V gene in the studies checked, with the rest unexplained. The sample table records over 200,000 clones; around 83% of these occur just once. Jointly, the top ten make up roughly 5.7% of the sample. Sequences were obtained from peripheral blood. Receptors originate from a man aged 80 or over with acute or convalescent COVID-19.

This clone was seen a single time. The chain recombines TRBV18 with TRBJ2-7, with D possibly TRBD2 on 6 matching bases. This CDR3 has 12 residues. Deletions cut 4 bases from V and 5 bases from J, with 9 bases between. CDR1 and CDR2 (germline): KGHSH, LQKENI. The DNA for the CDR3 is TGTGCCAGCTCACTAGGAGGGGACGAGCAGTACTTC. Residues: CASSLGGDEQYF.

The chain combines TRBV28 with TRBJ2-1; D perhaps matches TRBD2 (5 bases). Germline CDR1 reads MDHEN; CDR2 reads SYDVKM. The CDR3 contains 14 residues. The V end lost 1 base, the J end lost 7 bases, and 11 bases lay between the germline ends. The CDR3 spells CASSLLLVTNEQFF. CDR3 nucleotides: TGTGCCAGCAGTTTATTACTAGTCACGAATGAGCAGTTCTTC.